This T cell receptor (beta chain) was found in a study of spatial heterogeneity in lung cancer. The CDR3 contains 14 residues. Germline assignment: CDR1 DFQATT and CDR2 SNEGSKA (reference sequence). J lost 9 bases, V lost 5 bases, and 8 bases had no gene match. This clonotype came up many times. No antigen is known for it. The sample's time point: blood at routine non-recurrence follow-up after resection. TCRdb re-analysed the 5' RACE reads in MiXCR, keeping a single row per CDR3 protein. The table has about 70,000 distinct CDR3 sequences, 8% to 9.5% seen once. Overall study findings and caveats: Blood carried ubiquitous expanded tumor TCRs more at resection than follow-up.

The chain links TRBV20-1 to TRBJ1-6; 9 positions agree with TRBD1. The sequences come from PBMCs, collected at follow-up. This TCR came from a female donor with early-stage non-small cell lung cancer. CDR3 sequence reads: CSAPPGQGTSPLHF. The CDR3 region has the DNA TGCAGTGCTCCGCCGGGACAGGGAACTTCACCCCTCCACTTT.